This T cell receptor (beta chain) was captured in a study of blood T cell repertoires in COVID-19. Study-level information: Acute and convalescent COVID-19 samples came from the United States, Italy and Spain. T cells, B-cell-depleted T cells, or PBMCs supplied cDNA or gDNA.

In the original processing: Researchers report that nucleated cell counts were estimated from reference gene primer amplification. Assay: immunoSEQ multiplex PCR; the TCRdb copy retains only in-frame clones and omits some. The V and J calls and clone size are taken from that table; D and trimming were inferred from the DNA. The sample carries fewer than 120,000 clones, roughly four fifths recorded once. This CDR3 comprises 13 residues. The V end lost 3 bases, the J end lost 1 base, and 6 bases lay between the germline ends. From germline, CDR1 is SNHLY and CDR2 FYNNEI. This TCR came from an older woman with acute or convalescent COVID-19. The sequenced material came from peripheral blood. The V call is TRBV2, the J call TRBJ1-2; D is uncertain. CDR3 bases: TGTGCCAGCAGTGACGGGGTTAACTATGGCTACACCTTC. The encoded protein is CASSDGVNYGYTF.